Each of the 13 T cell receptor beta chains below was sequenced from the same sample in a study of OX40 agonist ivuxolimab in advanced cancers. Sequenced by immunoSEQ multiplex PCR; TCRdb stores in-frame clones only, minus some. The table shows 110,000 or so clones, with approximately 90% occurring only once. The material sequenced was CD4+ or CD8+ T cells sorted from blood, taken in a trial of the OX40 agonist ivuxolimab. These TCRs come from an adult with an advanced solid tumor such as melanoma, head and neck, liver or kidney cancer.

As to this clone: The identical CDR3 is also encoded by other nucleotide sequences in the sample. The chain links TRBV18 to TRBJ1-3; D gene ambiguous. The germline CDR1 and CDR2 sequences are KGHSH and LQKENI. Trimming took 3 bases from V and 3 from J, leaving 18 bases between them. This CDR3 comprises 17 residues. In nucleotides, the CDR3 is TGTGCCAGCTCACCGCTTCCAACAGAACGGAATGGAAACACCATATATTTT. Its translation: CASSPLPTERNGNTIYF.

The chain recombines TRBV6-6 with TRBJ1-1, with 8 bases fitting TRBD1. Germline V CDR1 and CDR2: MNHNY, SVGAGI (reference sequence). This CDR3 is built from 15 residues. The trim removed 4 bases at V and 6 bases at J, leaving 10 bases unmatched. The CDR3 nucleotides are TGTGCCAGCAGTTCGCCCCAGGGGGCGAAGGCTGAAGCTTTCTTT. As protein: CASSSPQGAKAEAFF.

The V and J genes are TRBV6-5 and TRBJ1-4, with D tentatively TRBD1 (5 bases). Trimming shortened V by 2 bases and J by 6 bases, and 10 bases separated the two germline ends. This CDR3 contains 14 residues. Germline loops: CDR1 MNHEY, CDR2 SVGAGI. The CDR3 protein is CASSYEGRDEKLFF. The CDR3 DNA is TGTGCCAGCAGTTACGAGGGGAGGGATGAAAAACTGTTTTTT.

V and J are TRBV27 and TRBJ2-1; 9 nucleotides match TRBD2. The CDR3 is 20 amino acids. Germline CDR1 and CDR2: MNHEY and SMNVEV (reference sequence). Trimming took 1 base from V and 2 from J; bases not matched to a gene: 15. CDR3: CASSLLPPAGREGPYNEQFF. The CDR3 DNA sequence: TGTGCCAGCAGTTTATTGCCGCCTGCGGGGCGGGAGGGACCCTACAATGAGCAGTTCTTC.

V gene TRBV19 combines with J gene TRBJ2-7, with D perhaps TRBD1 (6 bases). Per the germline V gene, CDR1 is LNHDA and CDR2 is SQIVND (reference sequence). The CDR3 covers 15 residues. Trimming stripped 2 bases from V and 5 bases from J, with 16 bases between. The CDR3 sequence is CASSIRRDNKDEQYF. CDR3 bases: TGTGCCAGTAGTATACGCCGGGACAATAAGGACGAGCAGTACTTC.

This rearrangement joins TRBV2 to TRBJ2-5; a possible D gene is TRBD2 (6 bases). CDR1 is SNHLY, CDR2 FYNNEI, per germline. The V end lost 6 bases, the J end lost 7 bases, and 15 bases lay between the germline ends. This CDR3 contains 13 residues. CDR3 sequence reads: CASSGTSEGTQYF. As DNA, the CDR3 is TGTGCCAGCAGCGGGACTTCGGAGGGGACCCAGTACTTC.

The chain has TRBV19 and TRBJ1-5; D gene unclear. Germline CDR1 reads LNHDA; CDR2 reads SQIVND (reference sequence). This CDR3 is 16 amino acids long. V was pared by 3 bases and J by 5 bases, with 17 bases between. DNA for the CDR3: TGTGCCAGTAGTATTGGGTGGATAGCCAGAGATCAGCCCCAGCATTTT. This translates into CASSIGWIARDQPQHF. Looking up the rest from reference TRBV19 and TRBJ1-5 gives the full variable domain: DGGITQSPKYLFRKEGQNVTLSCEQNLNHDAMYWYRQDPGQGLRLIYYSQIVNDFQKGDIAEGYSVSREKKESFPLTVTSAQKNPTAFYLCASSIGWIARDQPQHFGDGTRLSIL.

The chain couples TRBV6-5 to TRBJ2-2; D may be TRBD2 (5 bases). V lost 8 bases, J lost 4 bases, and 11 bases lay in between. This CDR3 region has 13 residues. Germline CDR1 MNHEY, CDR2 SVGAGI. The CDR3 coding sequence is TGTGCCAGCGGAGGCGGGTCCACCGGGGAGCTGTTTTTT. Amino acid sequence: CASGGGSTGELFF.

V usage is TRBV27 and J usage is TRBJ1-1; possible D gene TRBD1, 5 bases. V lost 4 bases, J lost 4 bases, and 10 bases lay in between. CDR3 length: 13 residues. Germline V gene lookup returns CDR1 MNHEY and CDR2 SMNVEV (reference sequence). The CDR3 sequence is CASSSQVRTEAFF. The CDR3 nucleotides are TGTGCCAGCAGTTCACAGGTTCGCACTGAAGCTTTCTTT.

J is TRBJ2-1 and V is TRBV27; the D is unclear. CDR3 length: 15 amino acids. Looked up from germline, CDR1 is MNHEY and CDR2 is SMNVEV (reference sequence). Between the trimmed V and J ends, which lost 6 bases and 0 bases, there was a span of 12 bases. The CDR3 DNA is TGTGCCAGCAGCCGTAGCTGGAGCTCCTACAATGAGCAGTTCTTC. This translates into CASSRSWSSYNEQFF.

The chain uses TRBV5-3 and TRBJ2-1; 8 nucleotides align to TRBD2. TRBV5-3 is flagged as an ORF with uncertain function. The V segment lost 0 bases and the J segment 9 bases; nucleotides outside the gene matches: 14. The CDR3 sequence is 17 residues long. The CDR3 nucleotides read TGTGCCAGAAGCTTGGGTCCGCGGGGGGCGGGAGTTAGTGAGCAGTTCTTC. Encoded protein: CARSLGPRGAGVSEQFF.

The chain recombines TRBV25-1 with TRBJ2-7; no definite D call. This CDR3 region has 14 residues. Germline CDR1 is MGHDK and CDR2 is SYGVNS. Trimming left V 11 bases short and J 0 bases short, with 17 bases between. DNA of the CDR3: TGTGCCTACCGAAAGGTTGTTTACTCCTACGAGCAGTACTTC. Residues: CAYRKVVYSYEQYF.

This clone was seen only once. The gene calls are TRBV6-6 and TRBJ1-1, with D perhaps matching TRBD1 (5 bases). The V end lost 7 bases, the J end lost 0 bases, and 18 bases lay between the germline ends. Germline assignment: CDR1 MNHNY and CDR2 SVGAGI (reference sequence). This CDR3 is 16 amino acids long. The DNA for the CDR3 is TGTGCCAGCATCCAGAGGGTGGGGGAAGTGAACACTGAAGCTTTCTTT. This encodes CASIQRVGEVNTEAFF.